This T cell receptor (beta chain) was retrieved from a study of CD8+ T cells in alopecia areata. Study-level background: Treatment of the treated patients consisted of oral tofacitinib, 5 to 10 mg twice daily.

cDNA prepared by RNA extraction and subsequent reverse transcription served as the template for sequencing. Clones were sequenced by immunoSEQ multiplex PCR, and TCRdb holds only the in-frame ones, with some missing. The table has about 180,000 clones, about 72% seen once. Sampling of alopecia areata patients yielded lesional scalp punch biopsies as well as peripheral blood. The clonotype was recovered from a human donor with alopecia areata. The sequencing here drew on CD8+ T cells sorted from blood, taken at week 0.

CDR3 sequence: CASSVGGGSGTEAFF. The DNA for the CDR3 is TGTGCCAGCAGCGTAGGAGGGGGCTCGGGCACTGAAGCTTTCTTT. The chain couples TRBV9 to TRBJ1-1, with 7 bases lining up with TRBD1. V was clipped by 0 bases and J by 4 bases; unmatched bases: 6. The CDR3 spans 15 residues. CDR1 and CDR2 (germline): SGDLS, YYNGEE.